Following are 20 T cell receptor beta chains from one sample sequenced in a study of T cell clones after liver transplantation. The method was immunoSEQ multiplex PCR; TCRdb's version includes in-frame clones alone and lacks a portion of them. Altogether some 110,000 clones are present, 90% being singletons, with the ten largest covering 0.83%. This specimen consisted of CD4+ T cells from blood, obtained 12 months after liver transplant. All receptors derive from a human patient who received a liver transplant. The graft donor may account for some of the T cells.

This clone was found once. V usage is TRBV19 and J usage is TRBJ1-1, with D unresolved. V gave up 6 bases and J gave up 5 bases, with 16 bases separating them. CDR1 is LNHDA and CDR2 is SQIVND in the germline V gene (reference sequence). The CDR3 runs 14 residues. CDR3 region: CASRDYPRRTEAFF. The CDR3 DNA reads TGTGCCAGTAGGGACTACCCACGGAGGACTGAAGCTTTCTTT.

This sequence joins TRBV9 and TRBJ1-1, with a possible D match to TRBD1 (5 bases). Germline CDR1 SGDLS, CDR2 YYNGEE. The CDR3 has 14 residues. Trimming shortened V by 4 bases and J by 8 bases, and 18 bases separated the two germline ends. As DNA, the CDR3 is TGTGCCAGCAGCCTCGGGGGATTTGACTTAGAAGCTTTCTTT. It yields the protein CASSLGGFDLEAFF. Full variable domain (remainder filled in from reference TRBV9 and TRBJ1-1): DSGVTQTPKHLITATGQRVTLRCSPRSGDLSVYWYQQSLDQGLQFLIQYYNGEERAKGNILERFSAQQFPDLHSELNLSSLELGDSALYFCASSLGGFDLEAFFGQGTRLTVV.

The chain is built from TRBV7-2 and TRBJ1-4; unclear D gene. Per the germline V gene, CDR1 is SGHTA and CDR2 is FQGNSA. Trimming removed 6 bases at V and 5 bases at J, with 10 bases between. The CDR3 runs to 13 residues. CDR3 residues: CASRGSLNEKLFF. The CDR3 DNA follows: TGTGCCAGCAGGGGTTCCTTAAATGAAAAACTGTTTTTT.

The rearrangement joins TRBV5-1 to TRBJ2-3; D remains ambiguous. Trimming pared 2 bases from V and 0 bases from J, leaving 7 bases between. CDR3 length: 14 amino acids. In germline, CDR1 is SGHRS, CDR2 YFSETQ. CDR3 amino acids: CASSFGPSTDTQYF. The CDR3 DNA reads as TGCGCCAGCAGCTTTGGGCCAAGCACAGATACGCAGTATTTT.

This chain links TRBV28 with TRBJ1-4; no reliable D call. With 6 bases removed from V and 4 bases from J, the gap between germline ends came to 15 bases. In germline, CDR1 is MDHEN, CDR2 SYDVKM. The CDR3 runs 15 residues. The CDR3 DNA reads as TGTGCCAGCAGCCCCCCGGGGAGCGGTAATGAAAAACTGTTTTTT. This sequence encodes CASSPPGSGNEKLFF. Looking up the rest from reference TRBV28 and TRBJ1-4 gives the full variable domain: DVKVTQSSRYLVKRTGEKVFLECVQDMDHENMFWYRQDPGLGLRLIYFSYDVKMKEKGDIPEGYSVSREKKERFSLILESASTNQTSMYLCASSPPGSGNEKLFFGSGTQLSVL.

The rearrangement links TRBV27 to TRBJ2-5; D may correspond to TRBD1 or TRBD2 (5 bases each). Germline CDR1 is MNHEY and CDR2 is SMNVEV (reference sequence). Trimming took 6 bases from V and 5 from J, leaving 16 bases between them. There are 14 residues in the CDR3. The CDR3 is CASSPGRPGETQYF. The CDR3 DNA reads TGTGCCAGCAGCCCGGGACGGCCGGGGGAGACCCAGTACTTC.

On this clone: One end of the junction is discordant with germline, which a read error may explain. This chain's CDR3 is CASSPTSGAYNEQFF. In DNA form, the CDR3 reads TGTGCTAGCAGCCCCACTAGCGGGGCTTACAATGAGCAGTTCTTC. This rearrangement joins TRBV7-7 to TRBJ2-1; 10 bases are a match to TRBD2. There are 15 residues in the CDR3. CDR1 SSHAT and CDR2 FNYEAQ come from the germline V gene (reference sequence).

Comment on this clone: One junction end disagrees with the germline gene, perhaps due to a read error. The V gene is TRBV10-3, the J gene TRBJ2-5, with TRBD1 identical over 9 bases. Germline assignment: CDR1 ENHRY and CDR2 SYGVKD. The CDR3 contains 12 residues. In nucleotides, the CDR3 is TGTGCCATCAGACAGGGGGCGGGACCCCATCACTTC. Amino acids: CAIRQGAGPHHF.

The rearrangement links TRBV13 to TRBJ2-1, with a tentative D call TRBD2 (6 bases). Germline CDR1 and CDR2: PRHDT and FYEKMQ (reference sequence). This CDR3 has 15 residues. Deletions cut 2 bases from V and 3 bases from J, with 11 bases between. The CDR3 sequence is CASSLLRDFYNEQFF. The CDR3 bases are TGTGCCAGCAGCTTATTGCGGGACTTCTACAATGAGCAGTTCTTC.

This clone was detected a few times. The genes are TRBV28 and TRBJ2-1; TRBD2 matches at 11 bases. V lost 7 bases and J lost 6; bases outside the gene matches: 11. The CDR3 is 16 amino acids. Germline values: CDR1 MDHEN, CDR2 SYDVKM. CDR3 sequence reads: CASTTTSGINVNEQFF. In nucleotides, the CDR3 is TGTGCCAGCACTACGACTAGCGGGATCAATGTCAATGAGCAGTTCTTC.

The V call is TRBV29-1, the J call TRBJ2-1; 15 nucleotides line up with TRBD2. V trimming: 7 bases; J trimming: 5 bases; junction bases outside the gene matches: 9. The CDR3 contains 16 residues. Germline lookup yields CDR1 SQVTM and CDR2 ANQGSEA. The CDR3: CSAGGLAGGENNEQFF. In nucleotides, the CDR3 is TGCAGCGCGGGGGGACTAGCGGGAGGCGAAAACAATGAGCAGTTCTTC.

V usage is TRBV4-1 and J usage is TRBJ2-7; 9 bases map to TRBD2. V lost 7 bases, J lost 5 bases, and 9 bases stayed unmatched. The germline gives CDR1 MGHRA, CDR2 YSYEKL. CDR3 length equals 14 residues. CDR3 in amino acids: CASTRTSVRDEQYF. DNA for the CDR3: TGCGCCAGCACCAGGACTAGCGTCAGGGACGAGCAGTACTTC.

This chain joins TRBV14 and TRBJ2-7; D gene uncertain. Trimming pared 1 base from V and 3 bases from J, leaving 13 bases between. Looked up from germline, CDR1 is SGHDN and CDR2 is FVKESK. CDR3 length: 15 residues. CDR3 sequence: CASSQGEYMGYEQYF. CDR3 nucleotide sequence: TGTGCCAGCAGCCAAGGCGAGTACATGGGCTACGAGCAGTACTTC.

This sequence joins TRBV29-1 and TRBJ2-7; TRBD1 matches 7 bases. The CDR3 is 12 residues long. Germline-derived CDR1 and CDR2 are SQVTM and ANQGSEA. Trimming cost V 5 bases and J 6 bases; bases outside gene matches: 7. For the CDR3, the DNA is TGCAGCGTTCAAAACCCAGGGGGCGAGCAGTACTTC. This encodes CSVQNPGGEQYF.

This rearrangement joins TRBV10-2 to TRBJ2-5; 13 bases line up with TRBD2. The CDR3 covers 14 residues. Germline CDR1 and CDR2: WSHSY and SAAADI. V dropped 6 bases and J dropped 2; count of bases not matched to a gene: 0. CDR3 amino acids: CASRGLAGQETQYF. CDR3 coding DNA: TGCGCCAGCAGGGGACTAGCGGGGCAAGAGACCCAGTACTTC.

The chain couples TRBV18 to TRBJ1-1; tentatively, D is TRBD1 (5 bases). The V end lost 2 bases, the J end lost 2 bases, and 9 bases lay between the germline ends. The CDR3 contains 14 residues. Germline lookup yields CDR1 KGHSH and CDR2 LQKENI. The CDR3 region has the DNA TGTGCCAGCTCACCATGGCAGGGAAACACTGAAGCTTTCTTT. As protein: CASSPWQGNTEAFF.

This chain uses TRBV30 with TRBJ1-2, with 8 bases that match TRBD1. The CDR3 contains 14 residues. CDR1 and CDR2 from the germline V gene are GTSNPN and SVGIG (reference sequence). V shed 3 bases, J shed 4 bases, and the junction held 7 bases outside the gene matches. This CDR3 is CAWSIGTGRYGYTF. The CDR3 DNA follows: TGTGCCTGGAGCATAGGGACAGGTCGCTATGGCTACACCTTC. Full variable domain (missing parts from reference TRBV30 and TRBJ1-2): SQTIHQWPATLVQPVGSPLSLECTVEGTSNPNLYWYRQAAGRGLQLLFYSVGIGQISSEVPQNLSASRPQDRQFILSSKKLLLSDSGFYLCAWSIGTGRYGYTFGSGTRLTVV.

The chain has TRBV19 and TRBJ2-7, with D possibly TRBD1 on 6 matching bases. The CDR3 loop spans 14 amino acids. The ends were cut back, 2 bases at V and 5 bases at J, with 13 bases in the middle. Germline V CDR1 and CDR2: LNHDA, SQIVND (reference sequence). Here the CDR3 reads CASSIRDGQNEQYF. The DNA of the CDR3 is TGTGCCAGTAGTATAAGGGACGGACAGAACGAGCAGTACTTC.

The chain employs TRBV5-1 and TRBJ2-2; D possibly corresponds to TRBD2 (5 bases). The CDR3 spans 15 residues. Trimming took 1 base from V and 3 from J, leaving 10 bases between them. From germline, CDR1 is SGHRS and CDR2 YFSETQ. CDR3 residues: CASSLLAGHTGELFF. The CDR3 region has the DNA TGCGCCAGCAGCTTGCTCGCGGGTCACACCGGGGAGCTGTTTTTT.

This clone was counted a single time. J is TRBJ2-1 and V is TRBV25-1, with 7 positions matching TRBD2. Trimming at V came to 6 bases and at J to 13 bases, leaving 9 bases not matched to a gene. The CDR3 consists of 12 residues. The germline V gene has CDR1 MGHDK and CDR2 SYGVNS. CDR3 nucleotide sequence: TGTGCCAGCAGCACCGGGACTAAAAAACAGTTCTTC. Its translation: CASSTGTKKQFF.